Presented here are 19 T cell receptor beta chains from one specimen sequenced in a study of blood T cell repertoires in COVID-19. Method: immunoSEQ multiplex PCR; TCRdb's copy keeps in-frame clones and lacks some. Here the sample spans around 320,000 clones, more than 85% being singletons. Source material: PBMCs or T cells enriched from blood (not recorded which). These receptors all come from a woman aged 25 to 39 who had been exposed to COVID-19.

V usage is TRBV5-1 and J usage is TRBJ1-1; tentatively, D is TRBD1 (6 bases). The CDR3 loop spans 16 amino acids. Trimming took off 0 bases at V and 5 bases at J, with 17 bases between the two ends. CDR1 SGHRS and CDR2 YFSETQ come from the germline V gene. This CDR3 is CASSLGDKLIGTEAFF. The CDR3 DNA sequence: TGCGCCAGCAGCTTGGGGGACAAGTTGATAGGTACTGAAGCTTTCTTT.

The chain employs TRBV5-1 and TRBJ1-2, with TRBD1 matching 11 bases. CDR3 length: 15 residues. CDR1 SGHRS and CDR2 YFSETQ come from the germline V gene. With V trimmed by 0 bases and J by 7 bases, 5 bases remained unmatched. The CDR3 DNA sequence: TGCGCCAGCAGCTTGGAGGACAGGGGGCGTTTTGGCTACACCTTC. Translated: CASSLEDRGRFGYTF.

This clone was recorded only once. V and J are TRBV13 and TRBJ2-3, with 9 bases identical to TRBD2. Germline-derived CDR1 and CDR2 are PRHDT and FYEKMQ (reference sequence). This CDR3 spans 15 amino acids. Losses at the gene ends were 3 bases for V and 4 bases for J; bases not matched to a gene: 5. CDR3 protein: CASSFYGGGADTQYF. In DNA form, the CDR3 reads TGTGCCAGCAGCTTCTATGGCGGGGGGGCAGATACGCAGTATTTT.

The rearrangement uses TRBV19 and TRBJ2-2; tentatively, D is TRBD2 (6 bases). V lost 3 bases and J 2 bases, leaving 13 bases between the germline ends. CDR1 LNHDA and CDR2 SQIVND come from the germline V gene (reference sequence). The CDR3 is made up of 16 amino acids. The CDR3 loop is CASSIILARNTGELFF. The CDR3 DNA reads as TGTGCCAGTAGTATTATCCTAGCGAGAAACACCGGGGAGCTGTTTTTT.

J is TRBJ1-1 and V is TRBV18; 8 bases are shared with TRBD1. Germline CDR1 reads KGHSH; CDR2 reads LQKENI. Trimming cost V 2 bases and J 8 bases; bases outside gene matches: 7. This CDR3 comprises 14 residues. Written as DNA, the CDR3 is TGTGCCAGCTCACCATGGGGACAGGCTGGGGAAGCTTTCTTT. Amino acids: CASSPWGQAGEAFF.

This clone came up once. The chain has TRBV30 and TRBJ1-4, with 9 bases matching TRBD1. V lost 7 bases and J lost 6; bases outside the gene matches: 9. There are 14 residues in the CDR3. CDR1 and CDR2 (germline): GTSNPN, SVGIG (reference sequence). In nucleotides, the CDR3 is TGTGCCTTGTACCACAGGGGGCGCGATGAAAAACTGTTTTTT. Translated, it gives CALYHRGRDEKLFF. Full variable domain (rest looked up from reference TRBV30 and TRBJ1-4): SQTIHQWPATLVQPVGSPLSLECTVEGTSNPNLYWYRQAAGRGLQLLFYSVGIGQISSEVPQNLSASRPQDRQFILSSKKLLLSDSGFYLCALYHRGRDEKLFFGSGTQLSVL.

The chain joins TRBV18 to TRBJ1-2; TRBD1 is a possible D gene (6 bases). V shed 5 bases and J shed 8 bases, with 24 bases lying between them. The CDR3 runs 16 residues. The germline gives CDR1 KGHSH, CDR2 LQKENI. CDR3 region: CASSRNAQGRTDGYTF. CDR3 in DNA: TGTGCCAGCTCAAGGAATGCGCAGGGGCGCACCGACGGCTACACCTTC.

The rearrangement joins TRBV21-1 to TRBJ1-2. TRBV21-1 has pseudogene status. The CDR3 has 15 residues. The CDR3 here is CARTRGGRPNYGYTF. CDR3 nucleotide sequence: TGTGCCAGAACCCGTGGGGGGAGACCTAACTATGGCTACACCTTC.

The chain joins TRBV5-1 to TRBJ1-6; 7 bases are a match to TRBD1. CDR1 SGHRS and CDR2 YFSETQ come from the germline V gene. This CDR3 contains 14 residues. Losses at the gene ends were 4 bases for V and 7 bases for J; bases not matched to a gene: 5. The CDR3 protein is CASSEQGENSPLHF. DNA for the CDR3: TGCGCCAGCAGCGAGCAGGGGGAAAATTCACCCCTCCACTTT.

The chain recombines TRBV14 with TRBJ2-7, with D tentatively TRBD1 (5 bases). Between the trimmed V and J ends, which lost 5 bases and 5 bases, there was a span of 13 bases. Germline V gene lookup returns CDR1 SGHDN and CDR2 FVKESK. The CDR3 contains 13 residues. The DNA of the CDR3 is TGTGCCAGCAGCGAACAGGCTCCAGACGAGCAGTACTTC. Translation: CASSEQAPDEQYF.

The V call is TRBV2, the J call TRBJ2-5; TRBD2 matches 9 bases. Germline V gene lookup returns CDR1 SNHLY and CDR2 FYNNEI. V shed 5 bases, J shed 5 bases, and the junction held 6 bases outside the gene matches. The CDR3 totals 14 residues. The CDR3 nucleotides read TGTGCCAGCAGTCCCAGCGGGGGGTTGGAGACCCAGTACTTC. Translation: CASSPSGGLETQYF.

The chain combines TRBV5-1 with TRBJ1-6; possible D gene TRBD1, 6 bases. V was clipped by 0 bases and J by 19 bases, with 17 bases between them. Germline lookup yields CDR1 SGHRS and CDR2 YFSETQ. This CDR3 region has 13 residues. CDR3 bases: TGCGCCAGCAGCTTGGAACTCGGACAGCAGCGGCACTTT. Its protein product is CASSLELGQQRHF.

The chain combines TRBV27 with TRBJ1-5; TRBD1 matches 10 bases. This CDR3 region has 16 residues. From germline, CDR1 is MNHEY and CDR2 SMNVEV (reference sequence). V was pared by 5 bases and J by 1 base, with 5 bases of the junction left unmatched. DNA for the CDR3: TGTGCCAGCAGTCCGGGACAGGGGCCAAGCAATCAGCCCCAGCATTTT. Protein: CASSPGQGPSNQPQHF.

The chain links TRBV5-1 to TRBJ2-1, with 11 bases lining up with TRBD2. Trimming removed 5 bases from V and 4 bases from J; junction bases left unmatched: 11. This CDR3 comprises 17 residues. The germline CDR1 and CDR2 sequences are SGHRS and YFSETQ. Here the CDR3 reads CASSRLAGPNRYNEQFF. CDR3 nucleotide sequence: TGCGCCAGCAGTCGACTAGCGGGGCCGAACCGTTACAATGAGCAGTTCTTC.

CDR3 DNA sequence: TGTGCCAGCAGTGAAGTTTGGTCCCCGCAGGGCTACACCTTC. Translation: CASSEVWSPQGYTF. The chain uses TRBV2 and TRBJ1-2; D is unresolved. CDR1 and CDR2 from the germline V gene are SNHLY and FYNNEI. V was clipped by 1 base and J by 8 bases, with 14 bases between them. This CDR3 has 14 residues.

The chain joins TRBV4-3 to TRBJ2-1, with a possible D match to TRBD1 (5 bases). Germline V gene sequence: CDR1 LGHNA, CDR2 YSLEER. This CDR3 has 15 amino acids. V was pared by 4 bases and J by 4 bases, with 14 bases between. The CDR3 DNA reads TGCGCCAGCAGCCGAGGTAGGGGTAGGTACAATGAGCAGTTCTTC. Encoded protein: CASSRGRGRYNEQFF.

The J gene is TRBJ1-4, the V gene TRBV2; D is undetermined. CDR1 and CDR2 (germline): SNHLY, FYNNEI. There are 14 residues in the CDR3. Deletions cut 6 bases from V and 5 bases from J, with 13 bases between. CDR3 loop: CASSVDWENEKLFF. The CDR3 bases are TGTGCCAGCAGCGTGGACTGGGAGAATGAAAAACTGTTTTTT. Supplemented by reference TRBV2 and TRBJ1-4, the full variable domain reads EPEVTQTPSHQVTQMGQEVILRCVPISNHLYFYWYRQILGQKVEFLVSFYNNEISEKSEIFDDQFSVERPDGSNFTLKIRSTKLEDSAMYFCASSVDWENEKLFFGSGTQLSVL.

This clone was counted a single time. The genes are TRBV6-2 or TRBV6-3 and TRBJ1-1; D remains unclear. The CDR3 contains 11 residues. Trimming shortened V by 3 bases and J by 6 bases, and 5 bases separated the two germline ends. From germline, CDR1 is MNHEY and CDR2 SVGEGT. CDR3 in DNA: TGTGCCAGCAGTTATAGCGCTGAAGCTTTCTTT. This sequence encodes CASSYSAEAFF.

V and J are TRBV5-4 and TRBJ2-5; 13 positions match TRBD2. The V segment lost 4 bases and the J segment 5 bases; nucleotides outside the gene matches: 11. The CDR3 has 17 amino acids. CDR1 SGHNT and CDR2 YYREEE come from the germline V gene (reference sequence). The CDR3 nucleotides read TGTGCCAGCAGCCTGACCCCGGGACTAGCGGGGAAGGAGACCCAGTACTTC. Its translation: CASSLTPGLAGKETQYF.